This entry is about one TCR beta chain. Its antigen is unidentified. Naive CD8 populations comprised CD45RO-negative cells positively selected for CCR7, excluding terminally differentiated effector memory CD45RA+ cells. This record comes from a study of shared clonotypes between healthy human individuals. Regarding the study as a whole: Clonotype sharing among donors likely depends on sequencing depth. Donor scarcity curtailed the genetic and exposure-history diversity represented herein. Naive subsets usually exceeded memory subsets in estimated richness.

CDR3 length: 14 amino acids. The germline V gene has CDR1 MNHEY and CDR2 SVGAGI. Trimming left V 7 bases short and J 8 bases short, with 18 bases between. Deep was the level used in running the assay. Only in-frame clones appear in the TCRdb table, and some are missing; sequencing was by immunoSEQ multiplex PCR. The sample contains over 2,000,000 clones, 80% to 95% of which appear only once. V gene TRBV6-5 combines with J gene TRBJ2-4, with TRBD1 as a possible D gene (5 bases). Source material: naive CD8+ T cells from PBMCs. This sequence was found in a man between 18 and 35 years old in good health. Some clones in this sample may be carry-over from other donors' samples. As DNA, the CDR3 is TGTGCCAGCACCTCCGCCAGGGCCCTAGACATTCAGTACTTC. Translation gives CASTSARALDIQYF.